This TCR beta chain was captured by sequencing in a study of blood T cells in healthy people across ages. It was 8 to 10 milliliters of peripheral blood that were drawn from each donor. Next came a second PCR, run for about 6 to 12 cycles, which used a sample-barcoded 5' primer along with a J-beta primer mix. From the 5' RACE reads, TCRdb called clonotypes with MiXCR, one entry per CDR3 protein. The data hold 1,800,000 or so distinct CDR3 sequences, with about 39% observed a single time. Details on this clonotype: What it recognizes is unknown.

CDR1 and CDR2 (germline): SGHRS, YFSETQ. Trimming pared 4 bases from V and 6 bases from J, leaving 17 bases between. This CDR3 comprises 15 residues. General observations from the study: While age rose, TCR beta diversity per million T cells dropped in a roughly linear way.

Sample: blood. The TCR comes from a human donor in good health. This chain connects TRBV5-1 to TRBJ1-5; no firm D call. CDR3 DNA: TGCGCCAGCAGCCTCCTCGGACCCCCGGGTCAGCCCCAGCATTTT. This translates into CASSLLGPPGQPQHF.